The clone carrying this T cell receptor (beta chain) is a singleton in its sample. The sample is drawn from a study of blood T cell repertoires in COVID-19. Produced via immunoSEQ multiplex PCR; TCRdb's table is partial and in-frame only. The sample yields 150,000 to 200,000 clones, roughly 79% seen once. Sequenced material: peripheral blood. This TCR came from an elderly woman with acute or convalescent COVID-19.

The CDR3 DNA is TGTGCCAGCAGCTTCCAAGAGGGATCACCCCTCCACTTT. Translated, it gives CASSFQEGSPLHF. The chain uses TRBV7-2 and TRBJ1-6; D unclear. This CDR3 has 13 amino acids. Germline CDR1 and CDR2: SGHTA and FQGNSA. V lost 3 bases and J 10 bases, leaving 10 bases between the germline ends.